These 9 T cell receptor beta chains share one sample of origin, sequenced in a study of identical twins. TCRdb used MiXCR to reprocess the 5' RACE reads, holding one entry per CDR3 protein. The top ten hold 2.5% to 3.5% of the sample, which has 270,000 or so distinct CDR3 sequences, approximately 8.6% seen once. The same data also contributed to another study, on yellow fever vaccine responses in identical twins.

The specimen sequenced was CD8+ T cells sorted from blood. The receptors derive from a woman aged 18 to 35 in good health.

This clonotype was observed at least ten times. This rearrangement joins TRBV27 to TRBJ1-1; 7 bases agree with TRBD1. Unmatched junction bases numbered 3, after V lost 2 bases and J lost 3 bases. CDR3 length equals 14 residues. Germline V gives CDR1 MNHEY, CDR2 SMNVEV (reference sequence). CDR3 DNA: TGTGCCAGCAGTTTAGAGGGACAGCACACTGAAGCTTTCTTT. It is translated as CASSLEGQHTEAFF.

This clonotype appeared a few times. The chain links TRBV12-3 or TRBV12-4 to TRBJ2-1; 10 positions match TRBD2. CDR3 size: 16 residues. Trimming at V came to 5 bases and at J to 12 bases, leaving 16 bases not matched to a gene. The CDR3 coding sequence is TGTGCCAGCAGTGCACTACTAGCGGGAACTTCGATAGGGCAGTTCTTC. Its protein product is CASSALLAGTSIGQFF.

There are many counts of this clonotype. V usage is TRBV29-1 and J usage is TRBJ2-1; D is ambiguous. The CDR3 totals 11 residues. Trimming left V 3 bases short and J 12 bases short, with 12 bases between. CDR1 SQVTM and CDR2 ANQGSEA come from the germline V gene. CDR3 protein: CSVDHQVAQFF. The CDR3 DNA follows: TGCAGCGTTGATCACCAGGTTGCGCAGTTCTTC.

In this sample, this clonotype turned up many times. CDR3 protein: CSVVTGLNTEAFF. The CDR3 DNA reads as TGCAGCGTTGTCACAGGGCTGAACACTGAAGCTTTCTTT. V is TRBV29-1 and J is TRBJ1-1, with a possible D match to TRBD1 (6 bases). The ends were cut back, 4 bases at V and 0 bases at J, with 9 bases in the middle. The CDR3 is 13 residues long. Germline values: CDR1 SQVTM, CDR2 ANQGSEA.

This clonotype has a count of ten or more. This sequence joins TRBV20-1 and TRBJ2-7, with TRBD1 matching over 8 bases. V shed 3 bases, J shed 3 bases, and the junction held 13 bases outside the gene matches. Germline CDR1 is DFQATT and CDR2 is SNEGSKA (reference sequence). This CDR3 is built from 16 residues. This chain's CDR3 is CSARPVSGGKSYEQYF. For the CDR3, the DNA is TGCAGTGCTAGGCCCGTCTCAGGGGGCAAGAGCTACGAGCAGTACTTC.

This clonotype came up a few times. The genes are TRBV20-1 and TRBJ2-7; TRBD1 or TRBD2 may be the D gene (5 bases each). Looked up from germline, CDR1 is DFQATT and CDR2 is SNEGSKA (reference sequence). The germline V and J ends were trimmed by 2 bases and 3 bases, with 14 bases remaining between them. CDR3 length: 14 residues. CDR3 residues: CSARPLGAVYEQYF. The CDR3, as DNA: TGCAGTGCTAGACCTCTCGGGGCGGTCTACGAGCAGTACTTC.

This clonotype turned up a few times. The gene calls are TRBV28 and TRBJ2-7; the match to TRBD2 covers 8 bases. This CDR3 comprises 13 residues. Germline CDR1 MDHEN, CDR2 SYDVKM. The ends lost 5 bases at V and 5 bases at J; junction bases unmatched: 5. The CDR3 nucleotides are TGTGCCAGCAGTAAGCGGGGGTCGGACGAGCAGTACTTC. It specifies CASSKRGSDEQYF.

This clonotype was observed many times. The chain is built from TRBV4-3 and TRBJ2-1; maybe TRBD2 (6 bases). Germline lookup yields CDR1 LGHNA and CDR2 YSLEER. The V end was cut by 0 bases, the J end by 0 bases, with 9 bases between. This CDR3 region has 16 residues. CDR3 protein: CASSQDGSISYNEQFF. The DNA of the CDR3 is TGCGCCAGCAGCCAAGACGGGAGTATCTCCTACAATGAGCAGTTCTTC.

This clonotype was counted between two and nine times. CDR3: CASSPEGLDEQFF. CDR3 nucleotides: TGTGCCAGCAGCCCAGAGGGGCTGGATGAGCAGTTCTTC. This sequence joins TRBV7-9 and TRBJ2-1; possibly TRBD1 or TRBD2 for D (5 bases each). V lost 5 bases and J 8 bases, leaving 13 bases between the germline ends. Germline V gene sequence: CDR1 SEHNR, CDR2 FQNEAQ (reference sequence). This CDR3 has 13 residues.